The T cell receptor (beta chain) under discussion was sequenced for a study of CD8+ T cells in alopecia areata. Looking at the study overall: Treated patients received oral tofacitinib, 5 to 10 mg twice daily. Study-wide findings and caveats: More clonal than normal scalp was lesional scalp, particularly alopecia totalis/universalis. Among patients, TCR sharing was less clear than in mice, a difference possibly due in part to HLA diversity in the patient population.

RNA was extracted and reverse transcribed into cDNA as the sequencing template. Profiled with immunoSEQ multiplex PCR; TCRdb holds only in-frame clones, not every one. The sample consists of around 180,000 clones, over 55% of them appearing once. With regard to this clone: Its specificity is not known.

Treatment indicated: oral pan-JAK inhibitor, 5-10 mg twice daily. The TCR originated in a human donor with alopecia areata. Sequences were derived from CD4+ T cells sorted from blood, sampled at week 24, from a patient treated with tofacitinib.

CDR3 in amino acids: CATVDTTSYEQYF. The CDR3 nucleotides read TGTGCCACTGTAGACACAACCTCCTACGAGCAGTACTTC. The J gene is TRBJ2-7, the V gene TRBV28; D gene uncertain. The ends were cut back, 10 bases at V and 0 bases at J, with 13 bases in the middle. CDR1 MDHEN and CDR2 SYDVKM come from the germline V gene. The length of the CDR3 is 13 residues.